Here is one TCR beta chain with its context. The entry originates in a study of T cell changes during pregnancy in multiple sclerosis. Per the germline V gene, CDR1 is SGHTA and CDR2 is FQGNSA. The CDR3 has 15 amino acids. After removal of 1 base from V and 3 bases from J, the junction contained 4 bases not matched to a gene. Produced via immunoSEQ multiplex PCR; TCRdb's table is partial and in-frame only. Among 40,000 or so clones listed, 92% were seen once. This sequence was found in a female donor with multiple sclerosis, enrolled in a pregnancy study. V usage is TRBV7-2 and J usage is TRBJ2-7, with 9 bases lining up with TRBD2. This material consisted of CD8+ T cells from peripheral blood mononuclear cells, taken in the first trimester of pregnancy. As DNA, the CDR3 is TGTGCCAGCAGCTTAGAGTCTAGCGGGGTCTACGAGCAGTACTTC. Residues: CASSLESSGVYEQYF.